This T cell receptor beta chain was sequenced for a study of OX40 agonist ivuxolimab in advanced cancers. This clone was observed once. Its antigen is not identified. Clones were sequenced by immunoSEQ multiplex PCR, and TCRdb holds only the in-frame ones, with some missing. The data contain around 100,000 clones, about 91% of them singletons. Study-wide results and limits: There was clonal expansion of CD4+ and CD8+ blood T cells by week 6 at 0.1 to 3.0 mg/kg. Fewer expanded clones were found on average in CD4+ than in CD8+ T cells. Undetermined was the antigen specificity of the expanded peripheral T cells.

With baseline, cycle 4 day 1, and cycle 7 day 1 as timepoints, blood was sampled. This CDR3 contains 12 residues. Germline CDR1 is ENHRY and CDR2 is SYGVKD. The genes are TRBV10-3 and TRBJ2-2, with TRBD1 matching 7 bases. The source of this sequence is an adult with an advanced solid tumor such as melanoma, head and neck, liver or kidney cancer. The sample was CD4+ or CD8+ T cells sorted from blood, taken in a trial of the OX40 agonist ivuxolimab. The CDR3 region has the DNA TGTGCGGGCTCAGGGGGAACCGGGGAGCTGTTTTTT. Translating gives CAGSGGTGELFF.